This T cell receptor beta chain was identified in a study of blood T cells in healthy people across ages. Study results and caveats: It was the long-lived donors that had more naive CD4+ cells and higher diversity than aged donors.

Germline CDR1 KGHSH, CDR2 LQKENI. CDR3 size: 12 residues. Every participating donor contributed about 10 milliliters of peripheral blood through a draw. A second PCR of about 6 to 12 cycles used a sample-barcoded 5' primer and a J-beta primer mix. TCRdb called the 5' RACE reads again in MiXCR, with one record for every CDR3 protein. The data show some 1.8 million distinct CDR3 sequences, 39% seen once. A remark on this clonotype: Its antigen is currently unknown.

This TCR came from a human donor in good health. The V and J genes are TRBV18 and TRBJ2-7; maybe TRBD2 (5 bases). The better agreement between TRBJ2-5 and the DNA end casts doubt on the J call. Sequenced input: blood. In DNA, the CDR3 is TGTGCCAGCTCCGGAGGCGACGAGACCCAGTACTTC. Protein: CASSGGDETQYF.